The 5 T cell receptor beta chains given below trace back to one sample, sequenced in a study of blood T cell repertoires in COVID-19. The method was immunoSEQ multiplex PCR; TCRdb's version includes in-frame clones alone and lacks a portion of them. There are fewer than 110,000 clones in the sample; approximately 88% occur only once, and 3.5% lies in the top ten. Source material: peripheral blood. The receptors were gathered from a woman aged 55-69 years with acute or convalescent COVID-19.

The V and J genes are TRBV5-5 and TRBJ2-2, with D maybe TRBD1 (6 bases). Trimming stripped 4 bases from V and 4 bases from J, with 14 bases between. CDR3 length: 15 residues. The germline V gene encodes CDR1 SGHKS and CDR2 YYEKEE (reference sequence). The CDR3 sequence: CASSNLTGFTGELFF. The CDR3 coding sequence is TGTGCCAGCAGCAACCTTACAGGGTTCACCGGGGAGCTGTTTTTT.

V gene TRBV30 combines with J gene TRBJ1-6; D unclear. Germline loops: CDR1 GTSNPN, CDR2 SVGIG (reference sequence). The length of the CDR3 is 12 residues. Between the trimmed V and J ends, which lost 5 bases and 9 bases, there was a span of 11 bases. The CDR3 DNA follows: TGTGCCTGGGGACTATCCGGTTCACCCCTCCACTTT. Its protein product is CAWGLSGSPLHF.

The CDR3 DNA is TGTGCCAGCAGGGGACTTAGGGGATCCCTTAACTATGGCTACACCTTC. This translates into CASRGLRGSLNYGYTF. The chain is built from TRBV27 and TRBJ1-2; D might be TRBD1 (5 bases). Trimming shortened V by 6 bases and J by 1 base, and 18 bases separated the two germline ends. This CDR3 is 16 amino acids long. Germline V gene sequence: CDR1 MNHEY, CDR2 SMNVEV (reference sequence).

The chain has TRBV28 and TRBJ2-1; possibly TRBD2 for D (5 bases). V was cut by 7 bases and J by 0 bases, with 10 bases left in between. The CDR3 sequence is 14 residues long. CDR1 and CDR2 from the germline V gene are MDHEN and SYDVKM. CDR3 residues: CASIQRNSYNEQFF. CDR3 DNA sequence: TGTGCCAGCATCCAGCGGAACTCCTACAATGAGCAGTTCTTC. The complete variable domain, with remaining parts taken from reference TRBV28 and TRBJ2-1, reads DVKVTQSSRYLVKRTGEKVFLECVQDMDHENMFWYRQDPGLGLRLIYFSYDVKMKEKGDIPEGYSVSREKKERFSLILESASTNQTSMYLCASIQRNSYNEQFFGPGTRLTVL.

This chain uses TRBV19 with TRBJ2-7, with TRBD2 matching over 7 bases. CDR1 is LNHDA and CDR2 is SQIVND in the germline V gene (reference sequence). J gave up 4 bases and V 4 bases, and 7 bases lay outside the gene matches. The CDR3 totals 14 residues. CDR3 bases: TGTGCCAGTAGTAAGGCCCACGGGGGGTACGAGCAGTACTTC. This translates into CASSKAHGGYEQYF.